The T cell receptor beta chain described here comes from a study of tissue T cells after allogeneic stem cell transplantation. The length of the CDR3 is 13 residues. V was shortened by 2 bases and J by 9 bases, with 14 bases between the two germline ends. CDR1 LGHDT and CDR2 YNNKEL come from the germline V gene (reference sequence). Sequenced by immunoSEQ multiplex PCR; TCRdb stores in-frame clones only, minus some. This repertoire shows 2,100 or so clones, about 75% found once; its top ten account for roughly 6.3%. The chain recombines TRBV3-1 (or the pseudogene TRBV3-2) with TRBJ2-7; D gene uncertain. The receptor was derived from a male patient aged 35 to 70 with steroid-refractory graft-versus-host disease after an allogeneic stem cell transplant. These T cells may partly come from the graft donor. Sequencing was performed on ileal tissue, taken at autopsy. Written as DNA, the CDR3 is TGTGCCAGCAGCCAAACTCCCATGGGCTGGCAGTACTTC. Its protein is CASSQTPMGWQYF.